This T cell receptor beta chain appears in the sequencing data of a study of blood T cell repertoires in COVID-19. Across the study: Spain, Italy and the United States supplied samples that represented acute and convalescent COVID-19. In each case, the material was cDNA or gDNA derived from T cells, B-cell-depleted T cells, or PBMCs.

Per the original methods: Scientists estimated how many nucleated cells there were by amplifying reference gene primers. Assay: immunoSEQ multiplex PCR; the TCRdb copy retains only in-frame clones and omits some. V and J calls and clone size are those listed in that table; D and trimming were worked out from the DNA. The table records roughly 360,000 clones, 81% of them present only once. The germline CDR1 and CDR2 sequences are LGHNA and YNFKEQ. V lost 6 bases to trimming and J lost 0 bases, with 12 bases between them. This CDR3 is built from 16 residues. The chain combines TRBV4-2 with TRBJ2-6, with a tentative D call TRBD2 (5 bases). The receptor was derived from a human donor with acute or convalescent COVID-19. The donor label of this sample is uncertain. Input material: peripheral blood. CDR3 protein: CASRVVGDSGANVLTF. The CDR3 nucleotides are TGTGCCAGCAGGGTAGTCGGGGACTCTGGGGCCAACGTCCTGACTTTC.